A selection of T cell receptor beta chains follows, all from one sample in a study of T cell responses to AZD1222 COVID-19 vaccine. The method was immunoSEQ multiplex PCR; TCRdb's version includes in-frame clones alone and lacks a portion of them. This table has over 100,000 clones, around 81% appearing once. The specimen comprised peripheral blood, sampled on day 0 of AZD1222 vaccination. These receptors were taken from an adult in good health. The CDR3 runs from the conserved cysteine through the conserved F or W. A D gene is named only where the DNA matches it firmly. Rows give clone size only sometimes, using once, few, many, or a class for an expanded clone.

DNA: TGTGCCAGTGGGAGGACTAGCGGGGCAGATACGCAGTATTTT
CDR3: CASGRTSGADTQYF
V: TRBV7-2
D: TRBD2
size: -
J: TRBJ2-3

DNA: TGTGCCAGCAATAGACAGGGCGCGGCGGGGGGCGAAAAACTGTTTTTT
CDR3: CASNRQGAAGGEKLFF
V: TRBV6-6
D: TRBD1
size: -
J: TRBJ1-4

DNA: TGTGCCAGCAGCTACTTAGCGGGAGGAGGGCCCGGGCAGTACTTC
CDR3: CASSYLAGGGPGQYF
V: TRBV6-2/TRBV6-3
D: TRBD2
size: -
J: TRBJ2-7

DNA: TGTGCCAGCAGTTCCGTCCCCGCCGGGAGGGCCACTGAAGCTTTCTTT
CDR3: CASSSVPAGRATEAFF
V: TRBV28
D: -
size: -
J: TRBJ1-1

DNA: TGTGCCAGCCATCGTGGAGTACGAGGGGATACGCAGTATTTT
CDR3: CASHRGVRGDTQYF
V: TRBV27
D: -
size: -
J: TRBJ2-3

DNA: TGTGCCAGCAGCTTATTTATTGGGGGGGCCTACGAGCAGTACTTC
CDR3: CASSLFIGGAYEQYF
V: TRBV7-9
D: TRBD2
size: -
J: TRBJ2-7

DNA: TGTGCCAGCAGCGACGACAGGATGGACACTGAAGCTTTCTTT
CDR3: CASSDDRMDTEAFF
V: TRBV21-1
D: -
size: -
J: TRBJ1-1

DNA: TGTGCCAGCACGACAGGGCAGACTGGAAACACCATATATTTT
CDR3: CASTTGQTGNTIYF
V: TRBV28
D: TRBD1
size: -
J: TRBJ1-3

DNA: TGTGCCAGCTCACCGTTCGACCCAGCAACCCGTGAAGCTTTCTTT
CDR3: CASSPFDPATREAFF
V: TRBV18
D: -
size: -
J: TRBJ1-1

DNA: TGTGCCAGTAGTCACCAGTCCACTGAAGCTTTCTTT
CDR3: CASSHQSTEAFF
V: TRBV19
D: -
size: -
J: TRBJ1-1

DNA: TGTGCCAGTAGGACAGGGGTAGGAAACACCATATATTTT
CDR3: CASRTGVGNTIYF
V: TRBV28
D: TRBD1
size: -
J: TRBJ1-3

DNA: TGTGCCAGCAGTTACTCCTGGCGGGGGAGCACCGGGGAGCTGTTTTTT
CDR3: CASSYSWRGSTGELFF
V: TRBV6-5
D: TRBD2
size: once
J: TRBJ2-2

DNA: TGTGCCAGCAGCTCTGGGTGGGGCTGGAACACTGAAGCTTTCTTT
CDR3: CASSSGWGWNTEAFF
V: TRBV5-6
D: -
size: -
J: TRBJ1-1

DNA: TGCGCCAGCAGCTTGGTACTAGCGGGGGGCACAGATACGCAGTATTTT
CDR3: CASSLVLAGGTDTQYF
V: TRBV5-1
D: TRBD2
size: -
J: TRBJ2-3

DNA: TGTGCCAGCAGCTTAGTGCAGGCCGCCTACGAGCAGTACTTC
CDR3: CASSLVQAAYEQYF
V: TRBV11-2
D: -
size: few
J: TRBJ2-7

DNA: TGTGCCAGCAGCCGGGGGGGACTAGCGGGGACCACAGATACGCAGTATTTT
CDR3: CASSRGGLAGTTDTQYF
V: TRBV11-3
D: TRBD2
size: -
J: TRBJ2-3

DNA: TGTGCCAGCAGCTTAGTGCAGGGCGGGAGTTGGCGAGAGACCCAGTACTTC
CDR3: CASSLVQGGSWRETQYF
V: TRBV7-6
D: TRBD2
size: -
J: TRBJ2-5

DNA: TGTGCCAGCAGCGGCACCGGGACAGGGGATGAGACCCAGTACTTC
CDR3: CASSGTGTGDETQYF
V: TRBV28
D: TRBD1
size: -
J: TRBJ2-5

DNA: TGTGCCACCAGTGATTACCGGGGACAGGACTATGGCTACACCTTC
CDR3: CATSDYRGQDYGYTF
V: TRBV24-1
D: TRBD1
size: -
J: TRBJ1-2

DNA: TGTGCCATTTTATTTAGGCTAGGGGCCTTCCCGAGGGGTGAGCAGTTCTTC
CDR3: CAILFRLGAFPRGEQFF
V: TRBV2
D: -
size: -
J: TRBJ2-1

DNA: TGCGCCAGCAGCACAATCGGTGGGGGTGAAGCTTTCTTT
CDR3: CASSTIGGGEAFF
V: TRBV5-1
D: -
size: -
J: TRBJ1-1

DNA: TGTGCCAGCAGTTCCCCCCACACGAACACCGGGGAGCTGTTTTTT
CDR3: CASSSPHTNTGELFF
V: TRBV28
D: -
size: -
J: TRBJ2-2

DNA: TGCGCCAGCAGCTTATCCTACGGGGATTCACCCCTCCACTTT
CDR3: CASSLSYGDSPLHF
V: TRBV5-1
D: -
size: -
J: TRBJ1-6

DNA: TGCGCCAGCAGCCGGACAGTAGGGGGCCAAGAGACCCAGTACTTC
CDR3: CASSRTVGGQETQYF
V: TRBV5-1
D: -
size: -
J: TRBJ2-5

DNA: TGTGCCAGCAGCAGAGGCCAAACAGGGGGATTTGGCTACACCTTC
CDR3: CASSRGQTGGFGYTF
V: TRBV27
D: TRBD1
size: -
J: TRBJ1-2

DNA: TGTGCCAGCAGCGGATCGACAGTTACTTCTGGAAACACCATATATTTT
CDR3: CASSGSTVTSGNTIYF
V: TRBV9
D: -
size: -
J: TRBJ1-3

DNA: TGTGCCAGCAGCTTGTTACAGGGGTCCTACAATGAGCAGTTCTTC
CDR3: CASSLLQGSYNEQFF
V: TRBV5-4
D: TRBD1
size: -
J: TRBJ2-1

DNA: TGTGCCAGCAGTGAGCCTTTTTTAGATACGCAGTATTTT
CDR3: CASSEPFLDTQYF
V: TRBV2
D: -
size: few
J: TRBJ2-3

DNA: TGCGCCAGCAGCTCGGGGCAGGGAGGGGTCTACGAGCAGTACTTC
CDR3: CASSSGQGGVYEQYF
V: TRBV5-1
D: TRBD2
size: -
J: TRBJ2-7

DNA: TGTGCCAGCAGCCCTGGGACTAGCACGCTCGCGCAGTTCTTC
CDR3: CASSPGTSTLAQFF
V: TRBV2
D: TRBD2
size: -
J: TRBJ2-1

DNA: TGTGCCAGCAGTTACCGTTACATAAGTGGAAACACCATATATTTT
CDR3: CASSYRYISGNTIYF
V: TRBV6-6
D: -
size: -
J: TRBJ1-3

DNA: TGTGCCAGCAGCTTAACGGAGAGGGGTTCACCCCTCCACTTT
CDR3: CASSLTERGSPLHF
V: TRBV7-8
D: -
size: -
J: TRBJ1-6

DNA: TGTGCCACCGACGGACAGGAGAACTTCTATGGCTACACCTTC
CDR3: CATDGQENFYGYTF
V: TRBV28
D: TRBD1
size: -
J: TRBJ1-2

DNA: TGTGCCAGCAGCAGACAGGGCCGAGGGCAGCCCCAGCATTTT
CDR3: CASSRQGRGQPQHF
V: TRBV6-5
D: TRBD1
size: -
J: TRBJ1-5

DNA: TGTGCCAGCAGTGAGCGTGGGTATTGGTCACCCCTCCACTTT
CDR3: CASSERGYWSPLHF
V: TRBV6-1
D: -
size: once
J: TRBJ1-6

DNA: TGTGCCAGTAGTTCGACAGGGGGCCTGGGCAATCAGCCCCAGCATTTT
CDR3: CASSSTGGLGNQPQHF
V: TRBV19
D: TRBD1
size: -
J: TRBJ1-5

DNA: TGTGCCAGCAGTTCGAATAAGGGCTCGGGGGAGACCCAGTACTTC
CDR3: CASSSNKGSGETQYF
V: TRBV28
D: -
size: -
J: TRBJ2-5

DNA: TGTGCTAGTGGTATATCGGACAGGGGATATCGTCCCGATGAGCAGTTCTTC
CDR3: CASGISDRGYRPDEQFF
V: TRBV12-5
D: TRBD1
size: many
J: TRBJ2-1

DNA: TGTGCCAGCAGGCTCGACAATGAGCAGTTCTTC
CDR3: CASRLDNEQFF
V: TRBV28
D: -
size: -
J: TRBJ2-1

DNA: TGTGCCAGCAGTGTTAACACTGAAGCTTTCTTT
CDR3: CASSVNTEAFF
V: TRBV2
D: -
size: -
J: TRBJ1-1

DNA: TGCGCCAGCAGCTTGGGGACTAGCGGCACAGATACGCAGTATTTT
CDR3: CASSLGTSGTDTQYF
V: TRBV5-1
D: TRBD2
size: -
J: TRBJ2-3

DNA: TGTGCCAGCAGTACCGGGACAGGGGTCACCGGGGAGCTGTTTTTT
CDR3: CASSTGTGVTGELFF
V: TRBV7-2
D: TRBD1
size: -
J: TRBJ2-2

DNA: TGTGCCAGCAGTTACTCGAGTAGGCAACAAGAGACCCAGTACTTC
CDR3: CASSYSSRQQETQYF
V: TRBV6-5
D: -
size: -
J: TRBJ2-5

DNA: TGCGCCAGCAGCCAAGATTTTTTGGGGGCGGCTAATGAAAAACTGTTTTTT
CDR3: CASSQDFLGAANEKLFF
V: TRBV4-3
D: -
size: -
J: TRBJ1-4

DNA: TGTGCCAGCAGTTACGGGGGCGGGGGAGTGAACACTGAAGCTTTCTTT
CDR3: CASSYGGGGVNTEAFF
V: TRBV6-5
D: -
size: -
J: TRBJ1-1

DNA: TGTGCCAGCAGTATCGGGACAGGGGGCAGCTATGGCTACACCTTC
CDR3: CASSIGTGGSYGYTF
V: TRBV6-2/TRBV6-3
D: TRBD1
size: -
J: TRBJ1-2

DNA: TGCGCCAGCAGCTACGACAATTATGGCTACACCTTC
CDR3: CASSYDNYGYTF
V: TRBV5-1
D: -
size: -
J: TRBJ1-2

DNA: TGTGCCAGCTCACCTTCGGGAGACCCAAGCTATGGCTACACCTTC
CDR3: CASSPSGDPSYGYTF
V: TRBV18
D: -
size: -
J: TRBJ1-2

DNA: TGTGCCAGCAGCCAGGCCCAGGGGGCTGGGGATGAAAAACTGTTTTTT
CDR3: CASSQAQGAGDEKLFF
V: TRBV4-2
D: TRBD1
size: -
J: TRBJ1-4